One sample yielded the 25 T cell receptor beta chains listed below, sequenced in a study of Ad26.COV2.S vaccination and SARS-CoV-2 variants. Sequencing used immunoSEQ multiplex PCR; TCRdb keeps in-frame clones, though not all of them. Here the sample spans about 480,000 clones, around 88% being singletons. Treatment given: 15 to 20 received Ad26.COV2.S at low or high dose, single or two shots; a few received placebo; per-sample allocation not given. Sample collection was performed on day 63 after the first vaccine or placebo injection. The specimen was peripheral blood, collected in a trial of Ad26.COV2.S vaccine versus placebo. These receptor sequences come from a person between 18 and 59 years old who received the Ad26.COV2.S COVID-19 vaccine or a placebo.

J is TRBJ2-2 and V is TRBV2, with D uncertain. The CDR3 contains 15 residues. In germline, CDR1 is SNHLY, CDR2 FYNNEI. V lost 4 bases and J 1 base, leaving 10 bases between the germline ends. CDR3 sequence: CASSGIGLNTGELFF. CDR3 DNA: TGTGCCAGCAGTGGGATCGGGCTGAACACCGGGGAGCTGTTTTTT.

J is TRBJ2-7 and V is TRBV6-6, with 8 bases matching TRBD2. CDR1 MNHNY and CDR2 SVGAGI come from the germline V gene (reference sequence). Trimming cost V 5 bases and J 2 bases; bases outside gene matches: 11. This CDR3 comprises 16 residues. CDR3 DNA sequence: TGTGCCAGCAGTCCCGGGAGCGGGAGAAGTACCTACGAGCAGTACTTC. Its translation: CASSPGSGRSTYEQYF.

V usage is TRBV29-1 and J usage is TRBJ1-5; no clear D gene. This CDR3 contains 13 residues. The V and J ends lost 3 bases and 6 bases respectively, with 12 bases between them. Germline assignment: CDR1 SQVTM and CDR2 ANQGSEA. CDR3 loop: CSVEEGLGQPQHF. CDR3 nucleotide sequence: TGCAGCGTTGAGGAGGGTTTAGGTCAGCCCCAGCATTTT.

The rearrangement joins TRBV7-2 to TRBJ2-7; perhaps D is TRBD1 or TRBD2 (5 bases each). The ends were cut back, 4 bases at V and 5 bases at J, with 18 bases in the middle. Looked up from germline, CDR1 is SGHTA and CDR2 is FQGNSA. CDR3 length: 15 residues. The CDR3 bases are TGTGCCAGCAGCTGGACGGGGTATGGGGGAAACGAGCAGTACTTC. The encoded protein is CASSWTGYGGNEQYF.

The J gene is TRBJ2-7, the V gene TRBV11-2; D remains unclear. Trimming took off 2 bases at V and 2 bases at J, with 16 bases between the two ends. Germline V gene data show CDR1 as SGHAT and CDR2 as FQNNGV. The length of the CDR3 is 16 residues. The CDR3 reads CASSLSVSVTPYEQYF. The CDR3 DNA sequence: TGTGCCAGCAGCTTATCCGTCAGTGTAACCCCCTACGAGCAGTACTTC.

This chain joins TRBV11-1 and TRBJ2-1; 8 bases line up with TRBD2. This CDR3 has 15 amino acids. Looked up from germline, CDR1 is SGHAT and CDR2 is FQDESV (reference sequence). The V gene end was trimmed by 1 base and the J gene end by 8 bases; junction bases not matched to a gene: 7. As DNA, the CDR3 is TGTGCCAGCAGCTTAGGGAGCGGGAGTGGGTATGAGCAGTTCTTC. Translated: CASSLGSGSGYEQFF.

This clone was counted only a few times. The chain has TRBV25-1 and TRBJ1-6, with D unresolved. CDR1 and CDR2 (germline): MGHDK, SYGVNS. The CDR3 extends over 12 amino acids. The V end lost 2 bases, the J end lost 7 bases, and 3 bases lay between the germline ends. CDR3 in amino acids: CASSEGNSPLHF. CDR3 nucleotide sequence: TGTGCCAGCAGTGAAGGGAATTCACCCCTCCACTTT.

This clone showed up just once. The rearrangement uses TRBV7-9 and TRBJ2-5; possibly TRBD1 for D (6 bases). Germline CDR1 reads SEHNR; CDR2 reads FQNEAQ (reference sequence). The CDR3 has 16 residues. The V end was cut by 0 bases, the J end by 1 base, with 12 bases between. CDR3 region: CASSLAPRTAQETQYF. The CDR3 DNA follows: TGTGCCAGCAGCTTAGCTCCAAGGACAGCCCAAGAGACCCAGTACTTC.

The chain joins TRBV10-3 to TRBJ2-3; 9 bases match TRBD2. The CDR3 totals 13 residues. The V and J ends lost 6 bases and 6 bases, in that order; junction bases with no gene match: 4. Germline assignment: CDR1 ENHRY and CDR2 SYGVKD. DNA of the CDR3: TGTGCCATCAGGGGGACTAGCAGGGATACGCAGTATTTT. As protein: CAIRGTSRDTQYF.

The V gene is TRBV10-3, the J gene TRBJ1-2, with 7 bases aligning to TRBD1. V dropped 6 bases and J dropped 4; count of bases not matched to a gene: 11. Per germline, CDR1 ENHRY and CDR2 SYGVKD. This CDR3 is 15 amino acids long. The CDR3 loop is CAISQGVLGIYGYTF. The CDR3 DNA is TGTGCCATCAGCCAGGGGGTCCTGGGGATCTATGGCTACACCTTC.

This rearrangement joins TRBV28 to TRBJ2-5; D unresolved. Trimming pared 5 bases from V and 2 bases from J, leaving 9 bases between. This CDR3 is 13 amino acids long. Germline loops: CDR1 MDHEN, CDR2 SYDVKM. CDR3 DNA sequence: TGTGCCAGCAGTACCCTTCCACAAGAGACCCAGTACTTC. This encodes CASSTLPQETQYF. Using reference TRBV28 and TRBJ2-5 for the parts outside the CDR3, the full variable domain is DVKVTQSSRYLVKRTGEKVFLECVQDMDHENMFWYRQDPGLGLRLIYFSYDVKMKEKGDIPEGYSVSREKKERFSLILESASTNQTSMYLCASSTLPQETQYFGPGTRLLVL.

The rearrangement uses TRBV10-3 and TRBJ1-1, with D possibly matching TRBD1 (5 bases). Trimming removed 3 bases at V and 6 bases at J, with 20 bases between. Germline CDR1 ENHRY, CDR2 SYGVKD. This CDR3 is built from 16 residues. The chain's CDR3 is CAISEGWQGKTAEAFF. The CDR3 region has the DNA TGTGCCATCAGTGAAGGGTGGCAGGGTAAAACCGCTGAAGCTTTCTTT.

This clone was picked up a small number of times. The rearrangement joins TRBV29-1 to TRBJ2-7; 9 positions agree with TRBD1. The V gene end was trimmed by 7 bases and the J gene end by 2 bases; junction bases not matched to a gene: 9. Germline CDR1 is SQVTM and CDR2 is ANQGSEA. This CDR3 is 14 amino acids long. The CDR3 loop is CSGRVGQGPYEQYF. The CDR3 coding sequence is TGCAGCGGCAGGGTGGGACAGGGACCCTACGAGCAGTACTTC.

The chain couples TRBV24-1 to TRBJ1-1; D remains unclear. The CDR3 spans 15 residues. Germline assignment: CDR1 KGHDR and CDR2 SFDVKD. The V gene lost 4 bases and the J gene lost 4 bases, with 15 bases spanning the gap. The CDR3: CATSENGLPGTEAFF. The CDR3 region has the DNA TGTGCCACCAGTGAAAACGGACTCCCGGGCACTGAAGCTTTCTTT.

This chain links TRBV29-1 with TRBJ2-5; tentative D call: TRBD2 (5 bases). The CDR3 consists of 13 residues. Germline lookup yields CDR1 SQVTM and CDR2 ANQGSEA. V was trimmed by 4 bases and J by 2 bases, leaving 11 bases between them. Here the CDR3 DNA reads TGCAGCGTTGTAGGCGGAGGACAAGAGACCCAGTACTTC. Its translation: CSVVGGGQETQYF.

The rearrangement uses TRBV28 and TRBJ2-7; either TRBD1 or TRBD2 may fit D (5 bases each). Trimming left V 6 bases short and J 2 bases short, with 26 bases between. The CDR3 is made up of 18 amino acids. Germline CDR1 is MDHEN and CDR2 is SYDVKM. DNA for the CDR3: TGTGCCAGCAGCCCAGGAATTCGGGGCGGGCGTGCCACCTACGAGCAGTACTTC. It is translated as CASSPGIRGGRATYEQYF.

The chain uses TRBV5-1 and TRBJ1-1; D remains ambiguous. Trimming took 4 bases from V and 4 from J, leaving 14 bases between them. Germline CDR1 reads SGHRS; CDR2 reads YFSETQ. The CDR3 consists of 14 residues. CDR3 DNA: TGCGCCAGCAGCCCCAGGTTGGACGGCACTGAAGCTTTCTTT. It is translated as CASSPRLDGTEAFF.

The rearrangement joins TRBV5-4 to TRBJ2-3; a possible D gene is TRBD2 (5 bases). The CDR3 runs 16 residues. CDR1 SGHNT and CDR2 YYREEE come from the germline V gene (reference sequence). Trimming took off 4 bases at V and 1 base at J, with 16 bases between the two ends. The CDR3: CASSPVGAHGTDTQYF. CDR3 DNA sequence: TGTGCCAGCAGCCCGGTGGGAGCACACGGCACAGATACGCAGTATTTT.

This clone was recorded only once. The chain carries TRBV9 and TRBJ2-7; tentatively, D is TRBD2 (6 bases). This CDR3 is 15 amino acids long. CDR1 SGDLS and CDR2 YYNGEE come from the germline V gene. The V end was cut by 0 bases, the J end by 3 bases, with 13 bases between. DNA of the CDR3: TGTGCCAGCAGCGTAGAAACTAGCCGATACTACGAGCAGTACTTC. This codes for CASSVETSRYYEQYF.

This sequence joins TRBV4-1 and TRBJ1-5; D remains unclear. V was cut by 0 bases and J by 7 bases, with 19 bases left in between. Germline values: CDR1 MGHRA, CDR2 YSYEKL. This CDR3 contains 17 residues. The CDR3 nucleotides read TGCGCCAGCAGCCAAGATACGGGTGCTATTACGTGGCAGCCCCAGCATTTT. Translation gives CASSQDTGAITWQPQHF.

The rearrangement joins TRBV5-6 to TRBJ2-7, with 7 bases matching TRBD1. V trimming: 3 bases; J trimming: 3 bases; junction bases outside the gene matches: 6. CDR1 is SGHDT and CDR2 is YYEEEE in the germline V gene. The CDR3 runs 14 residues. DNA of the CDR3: TGTGCCAGCAGCTGGGGACAGAGCTTCTACGAGCAGTACTTC. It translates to CASSWGQSFYEQYF.

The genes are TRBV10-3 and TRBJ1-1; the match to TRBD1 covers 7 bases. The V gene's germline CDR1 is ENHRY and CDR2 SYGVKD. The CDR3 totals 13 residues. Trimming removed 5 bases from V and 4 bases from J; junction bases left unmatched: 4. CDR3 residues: CAISNRGLTEAFF. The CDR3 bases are TGTGCCATCAGTAACAGGGGCCTCACTGAAGCTTTCTTT.

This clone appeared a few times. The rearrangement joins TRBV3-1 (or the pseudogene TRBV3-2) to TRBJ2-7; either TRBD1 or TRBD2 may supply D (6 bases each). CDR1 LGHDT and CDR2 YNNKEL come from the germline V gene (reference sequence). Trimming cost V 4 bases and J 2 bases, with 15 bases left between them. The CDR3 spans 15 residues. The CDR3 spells CASSPVRGPTYEQYF. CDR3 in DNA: TGTGCCAGCAGCCCCGTCCGGGGGCCCACCTACGAGCAGTACTTC.

DNA for the CDR3: TGTGCCAGCAGTGACCAAGGGACATTCAGCTCCTACGAGCAGTACTTC. This gives the protein CASSDQGTFSSYEQYF. V and J are TRBV6-1 and TRBJ2-7, with D possibly being TRBD1 (6 bases). Germline values: CDR1 MNHNS, CDR2 SASEGT. Trimming removed 3 bases from V and 0 bases from J, with 15 bases in between. This CDR3 region has 16 residues.

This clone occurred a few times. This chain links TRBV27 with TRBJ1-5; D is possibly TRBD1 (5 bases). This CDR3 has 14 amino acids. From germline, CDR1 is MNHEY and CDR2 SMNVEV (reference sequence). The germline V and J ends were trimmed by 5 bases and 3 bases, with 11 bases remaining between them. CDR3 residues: CASSEGIYNQPQHF. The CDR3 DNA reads TGTGCCAGCAGTGAGGGGATCTACAATCAGCCCCAGCATTTT.